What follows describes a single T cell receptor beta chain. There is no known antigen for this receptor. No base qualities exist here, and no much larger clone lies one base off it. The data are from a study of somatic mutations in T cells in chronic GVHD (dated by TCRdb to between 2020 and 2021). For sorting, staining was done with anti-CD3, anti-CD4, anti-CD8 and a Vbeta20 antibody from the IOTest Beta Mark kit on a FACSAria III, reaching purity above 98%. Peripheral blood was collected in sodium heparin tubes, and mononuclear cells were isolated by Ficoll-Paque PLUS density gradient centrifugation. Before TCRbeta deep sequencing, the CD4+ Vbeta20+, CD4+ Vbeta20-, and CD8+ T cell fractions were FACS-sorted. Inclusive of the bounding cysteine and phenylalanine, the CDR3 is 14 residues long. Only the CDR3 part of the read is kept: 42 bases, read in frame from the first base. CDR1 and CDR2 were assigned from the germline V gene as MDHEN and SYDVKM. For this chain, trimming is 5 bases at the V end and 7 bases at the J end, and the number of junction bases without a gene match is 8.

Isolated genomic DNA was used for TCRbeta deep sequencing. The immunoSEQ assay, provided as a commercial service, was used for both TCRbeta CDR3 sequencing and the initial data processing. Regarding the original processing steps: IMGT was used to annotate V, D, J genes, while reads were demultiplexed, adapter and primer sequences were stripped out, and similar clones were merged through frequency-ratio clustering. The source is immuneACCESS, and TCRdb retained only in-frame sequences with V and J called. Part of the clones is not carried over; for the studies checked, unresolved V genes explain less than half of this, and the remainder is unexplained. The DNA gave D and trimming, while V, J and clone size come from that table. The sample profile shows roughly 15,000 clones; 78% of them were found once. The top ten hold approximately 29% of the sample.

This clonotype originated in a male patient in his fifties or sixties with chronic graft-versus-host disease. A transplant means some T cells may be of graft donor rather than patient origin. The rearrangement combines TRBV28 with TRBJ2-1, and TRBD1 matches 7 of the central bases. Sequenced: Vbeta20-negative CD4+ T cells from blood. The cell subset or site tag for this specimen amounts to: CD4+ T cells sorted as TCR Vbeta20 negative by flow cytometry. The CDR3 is CASSGTQGWNEQFF. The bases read TGTGCCAGCAGTGGCACACAGGGGTGGAATGAGCAGTTCTTC.